Each of the 10 T cell receptor beta chains below was sequenced from the same sample in a study of monozygotic twins with inflammatory bowel disease. TCRdb derives one entry per CDR3 protein from the 5' RACE reads, leaving out DNA. This sample's table reports approximately 400,000 distinct CDR3 sequences. Sequenced material: blood. These receptors were collected from a human donor with ulcerative colitis or Crohn's disease, or a healthy co-twin of an affected twin (not recorded which).

The chain links TRBV11-2 to TRBJ2-5; TCRdb's assignment of TRBD2 cannot be checked, as there is no DNA. This CDR3 region has 15 residues. In germline, CDR1 is SGHAT, CDR2 FQNNGV. The CDR3 sequence is CASIPRATSEEAQYF.

The V call is TRBV23-1, the J call TRBJ1-5; TCRdb's D gene call, TRBD1, goes unchecked for lack of DNA. TRBV23-1 is reported as an ORF; its role is uncertain. The CDR3 spans 17 residues. The CDR3 spells CASSQLERGRSNQPQHF.

The rearrangement uses TRBV7-2 and TRBJ2-3; the D call from TCRdb, TRBD2, cannot be confirmed without DNA. CDR3 length equals 16 residues. The germline V gene has CDR1 SGHTA and CDR2 FQGNSA. CDR3 in amino acids: CASSSRKGLREDTQYF.

V and J are TRBV20-1 and TRBJ2-2; TCRdb proposes TRBD1, but this gene call is untestable without DNA. The germline V gene has CDR1 DFQATT and CDR2 SNEGSKA (reference sequence). The CDR3 length is 14 residues. The CDR3 reads CSALGQGRTGELFF.

The chain combines TRBV27 with TRBJ2-7; TCRdb reports TRBD2, a call that lacks DNA to check it against. In germline, CDR1 is MNHEY, CDR2 SMNVEV (reference sequence). This CDR3 is 15 amino acids long. The CDR3 sequence: CASSRSGGAFYEQYF.

The CDR3: CASSDAAQESTEAFF. The chain combines TRBV2 with TRBJ1-1; TCRdb's assignment of TRBD1 cannot be checked, as there is no DNA. Germline CDR1 and CDR2: SNHLY and FYNNEI. The CDR3 consists of 15 residues.

The chain combines TRBV29-1 with TRBJ2-7; TCRdb selects TRBD1, and the lack of DNA leaves this call unchecked. Germline CDR1 is SQVTM and CDR2 is ANQGSEA. This CDR3 comprises 13 residues. CDR3 region: CSVLRDSAYEQYF.

The chain combines TRBV5-1 with TRBJ2-7; lacking DNA, the TRBD1 call made by TCRdb goes unchecked. CDR3 length equals 14 residues. CDR1 is SGHRS and CDR2 is YFSETQ in the germline V gene. Here the CDR3 reads CASSQVQGALEQYF.

The rearrangement uses TRBV29-1 and TRBJ1-2; TCRdb's D gene call, TRBD1, goes unchecked for lack of DNA. The CDR3 has 13 amino acids. From germline, CDR1 is SQVTM and CDR2 ANQGSEA. The CDR3 reads CSTTQGYNYGYTF.

This rearrangement joins TRBV5-8 to TRBJ1-2; TCRdb gives TRBD1 as the D gene, but with no DNA this cannot be confirmed. Germline V gives CDR1 SGHTS, CDR2 YDEGEE. The CDR3 contains 11 residues. This CDR3 is CASSKGYGYTF.